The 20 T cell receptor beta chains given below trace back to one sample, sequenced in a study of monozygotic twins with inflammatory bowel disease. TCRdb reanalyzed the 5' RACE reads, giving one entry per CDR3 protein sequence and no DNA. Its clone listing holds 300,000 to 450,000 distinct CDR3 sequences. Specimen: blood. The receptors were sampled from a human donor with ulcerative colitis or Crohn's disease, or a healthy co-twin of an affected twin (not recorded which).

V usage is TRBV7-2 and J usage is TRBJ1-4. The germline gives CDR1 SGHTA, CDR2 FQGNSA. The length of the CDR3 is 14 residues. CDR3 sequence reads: CASSLLLGYEKLFF.

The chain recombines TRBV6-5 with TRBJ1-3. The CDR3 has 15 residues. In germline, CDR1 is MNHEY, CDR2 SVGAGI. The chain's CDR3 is CASSYPALSGNTIYF.

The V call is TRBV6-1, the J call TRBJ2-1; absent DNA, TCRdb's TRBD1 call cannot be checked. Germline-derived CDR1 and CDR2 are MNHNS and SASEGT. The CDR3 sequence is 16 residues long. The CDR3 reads CASTPEGVEFGNEQFF.

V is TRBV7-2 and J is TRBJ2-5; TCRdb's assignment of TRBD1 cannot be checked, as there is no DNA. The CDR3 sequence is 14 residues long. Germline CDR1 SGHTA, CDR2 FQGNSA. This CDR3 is CASSPSRGWETQYF.

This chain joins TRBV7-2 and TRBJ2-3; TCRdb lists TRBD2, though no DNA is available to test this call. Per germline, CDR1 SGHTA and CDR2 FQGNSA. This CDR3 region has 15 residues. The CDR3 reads CASSFDGTFTDTQYF. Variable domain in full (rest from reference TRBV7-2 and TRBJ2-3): GAGVSQSPSNKVTEKGKDVELRCDPISGHTALYWYRQSLGQGLEFLIYFQGNSAPDKSGLPSDRFSAERTGGSVSTLTIQRTQQEDSAVYLCASSFDGTFTDTQYFGPGTRLTVL.

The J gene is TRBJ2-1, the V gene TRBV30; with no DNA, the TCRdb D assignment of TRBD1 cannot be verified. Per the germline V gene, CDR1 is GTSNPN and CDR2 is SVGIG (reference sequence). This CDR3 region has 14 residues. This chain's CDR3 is CAWSWTGRGNEQFF.

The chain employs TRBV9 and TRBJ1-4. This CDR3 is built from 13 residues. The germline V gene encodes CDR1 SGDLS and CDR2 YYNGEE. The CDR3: CASSRQTNEKLFF.

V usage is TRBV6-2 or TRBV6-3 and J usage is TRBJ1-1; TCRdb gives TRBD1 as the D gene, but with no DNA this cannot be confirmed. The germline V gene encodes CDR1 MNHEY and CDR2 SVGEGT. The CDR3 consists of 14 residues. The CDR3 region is CASSYLQGRNEAFF.

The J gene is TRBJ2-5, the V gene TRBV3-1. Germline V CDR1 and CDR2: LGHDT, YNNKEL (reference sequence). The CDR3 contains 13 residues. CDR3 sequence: CASSQMIFETQYF.

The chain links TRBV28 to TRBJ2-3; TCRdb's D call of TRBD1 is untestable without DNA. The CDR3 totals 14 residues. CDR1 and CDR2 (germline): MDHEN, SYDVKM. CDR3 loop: CASTGTGGTDTQYF.

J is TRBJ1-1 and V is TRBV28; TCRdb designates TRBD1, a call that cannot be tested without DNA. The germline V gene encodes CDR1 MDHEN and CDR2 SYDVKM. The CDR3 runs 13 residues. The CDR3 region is CASINPWPPEAFF.

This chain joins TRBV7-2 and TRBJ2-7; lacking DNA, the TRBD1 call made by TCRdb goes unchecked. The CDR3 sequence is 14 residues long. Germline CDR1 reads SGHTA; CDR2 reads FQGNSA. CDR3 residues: CASSLVGQLYEQYF.

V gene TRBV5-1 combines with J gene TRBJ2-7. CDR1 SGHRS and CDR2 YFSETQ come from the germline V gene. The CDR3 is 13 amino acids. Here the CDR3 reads CASSLPGAYEQYF.

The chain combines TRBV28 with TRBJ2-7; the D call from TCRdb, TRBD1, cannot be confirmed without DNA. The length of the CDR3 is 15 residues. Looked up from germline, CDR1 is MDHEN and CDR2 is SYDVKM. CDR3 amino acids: CASRLDRRGAYEQYF.

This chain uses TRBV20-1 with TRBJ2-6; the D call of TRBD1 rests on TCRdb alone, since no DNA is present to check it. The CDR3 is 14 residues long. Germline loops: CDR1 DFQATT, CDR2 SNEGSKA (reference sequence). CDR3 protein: CSADREPGANVLTF.

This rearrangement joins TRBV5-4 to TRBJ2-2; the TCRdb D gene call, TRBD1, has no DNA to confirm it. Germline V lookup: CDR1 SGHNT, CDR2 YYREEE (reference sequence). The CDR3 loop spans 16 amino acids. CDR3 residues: CASSLVTGGDTGELFF.

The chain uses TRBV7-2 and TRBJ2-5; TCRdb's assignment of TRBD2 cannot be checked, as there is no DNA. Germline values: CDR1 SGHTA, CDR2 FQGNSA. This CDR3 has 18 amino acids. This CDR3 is CASSRLLAVSGKQETQYF.

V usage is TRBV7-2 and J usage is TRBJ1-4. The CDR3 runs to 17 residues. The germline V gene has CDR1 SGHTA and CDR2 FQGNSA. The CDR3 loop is CASSLVEGLQTNEKLFF.

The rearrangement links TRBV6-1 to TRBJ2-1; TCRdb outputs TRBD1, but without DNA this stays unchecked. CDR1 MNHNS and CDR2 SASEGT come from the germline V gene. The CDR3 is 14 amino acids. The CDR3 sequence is CASSEDRRYNEQFF.

The CDR3 reads CASSPRGQRFQYF. J is TRBJ2-4 and V is TRBV18; the TCRdb call, TRBD2, lacks DNA for checking. Germline values: CDR1 KGHSH, CDR2 LQKENI. There are 13 residues in the CDR3.